The 24 T cell receptor beta chains presented below share a single source sample, sequenced in a study of regulatory T cells in long-lasting Graves disease. Time point of the sample: persistent/refractory GD, antithyroid drugs over 5 years with positive TRAb. The authors made the TCR library using RNA they extracted from PBMCs. Assembly of TCR beta libraries relied on iRepertoire HTBI primers together with Arm-PCR of CDR3 regions. TCRdb re-derived calls from the multiplex PCR reads in MiXCR, one entry per CDR3 protein. The sample has approximately 440,000 distinct CDR3 sequences, 20% to 25% seen once; the top ten hold roughly 28%. The sequenced sample was peripheral blood mononuclear cells (PBMCs), obtained when the disease was refractory, from a patient treated with antithyroid drugs. The receptors originated from a female donor with Graves disease.

This clonotype was observed a single time. The V and J genes are TRBV6-2 or TRBV6-3 and TRBJ1-1; D gene unclear. This CDR3 is 14 amino acids long. Trimming stripped 1 base from V and 2 bases from J, with 8 bases between. The germline CDR1 and CDR2 sequences are MNHEY and SVGEGT. The CDR3 bases are TGTGCCAGCAGTTACTTACCCGTTAACACTGAAGCTTTCTTT. Translated: CASSYLPVNTEAFF.

On this clonotype itself: A much bigger clone sits one base away, suggesting this may be a read error. This rearrangement joins TRBV6-1 to TRBJ1-2; D is unclear. Germline V lookup: CDR1 MNHNS, CDR2 SASEGT. V was shortened by 7 bases and J by 7 bases, with 19 bases between the two germline ends. The CDR3 is 14 amino acids. This CDR3 reads CASTGSSLYPGYTF. As DNA, the CDR3 is TGTGCCAGCACAGGCAGTAGTCTCTATCCTGGCTACACCTTC.

There are a few counts of this clonotype. The chain carries TRBV2 and TRBJ1-5; maybe TRBD1 (5 bases). Per the germline V gene, CDR1 is SNHLY and CDR2 is FYNNEI. The CDR3 is 15 residues long. V was clipped by 6 bases and J by 1 base, with 13 bases between them. The CDR3 nucleotides are TGTGCCAGCAGCTACCGAGGGGAGAGCAATCAGCCCCAGCATTTT. Protein product: CASSYRGESNQPQHF.

Ten or more counts support this clonotype. V usage is TRBV2 and J usage is TRBJ2-2; possible D gene TRBD1, 6 bases. Germline loops: CDR1 SNHLY, CDR2 FYNNEI. V gave up 3 bases and J gave up 5 bases, with 7 bases separating them. This CDR3 comprises 13 residues. The CDR3 DNA is TGTGCCAGCAGTGACCAGGGGACCGGGGAGCTGTTTTTT. Translating it yields CASSDQGTGELFF.

This clonotype occurred a few times. The chain links TRBV27 to TRBJ2-2; D perhaps matches TRBD2 (6 bases). V lost 2 bases and J lost 2, with 9 bases in between. Germline V lookup: CDR1 MNHEY, CDR2 SMNVEV (reference sequence). The CDR3 runs to 15 residues. This CDR3 reads CASSLRRGNTGELFF. The CDR3, as DNA: TGTGCCAGCAGTTTAAGGCGGGGAAACACCGGGGAGCTGTTTTTT.

This clonotype turned up a few times. The rearrangement joins TRBV19 to TRBJ2-7; 11 bases map to TRBD1. The CDR3 covers 15 residues. J was trimmed by 7 bases and V by 3 bases; bases with no gene match: 8. The V gene's germline CDR1 is LNHDA and CDR2 SQIVND (reference sequence). The CDR3 DNA reads as TGTGCCAGTAGTATGGGAGGACAGGGGGCGCGGGAGCAGTACTTC. Translation: CASSMGGQGAREQYF.

This chain joins TRBV5-8 and TRBJ1-5; TRBD1 aligns across 8 bases. Trimming took 1 base from V and 5 from J; bases not matched to a gene: 8. The CDR3 covers 16 residues. Germline V gene data show CDR1 as SGHTS and CDR2 as YDEGEE. The CDR3 loop is CASSLRQGAVHQPQHF. CDR3 nucleotide sequence: TGTGCCAGCAGCTTGCGTCAGGGGGCGGTTCATCAGCCCCAGCATTTT.

This clonotype was observed at least ten times. This rearrangement joins TRBV10-3 to TRBJ1-4, with a possible D match to TRBD1 (6 bases). Germline V gives CDR1 ENHRY, CDR2 SYGVKD. The V end was cut by 3 bases, the J end by 7 bases, with 12 bases between. The CDR3 totals 14 residues. The CDR3, as DNA: TGTGCCATCAGTGATCAGGGGCAAGGTGAAAAACTGTTTTTT. It codes for CAISDQGQGEKLFF.

In its sample, this clonotype was seen many times. The chain recombines TRBV7-2 with TRBJ2-7; no clear D. V was clipped by 2 bases and J by 4 bases, with 15 bases between them. The CDR3 totals 15 residues. Germline CDR1 reads SGHTA; CDR2 reads FQGNSA. Here the CDR3 DNA reads TGTGCCAGCAGCTTATCCAGCTCCCTACCATACGAGCAGTACTTC. It translates to CASSLSSSLPYEQYF. The full variable domain, in which reference TRBV7-2 and TRBJ2-7 provide the parts outside the CDR3, is GAGVSQSPSNKVTEKGKDVELRCDPISGHTALYWYRQSLGQGLEFLIYFQGNSAPDKSGLPSDRFSAERTGGSVSTLTIQRTQQEDSAVYLCASSLSSSLPYEQYFGPGTRLTVT.

The rearrangement joins TRBV7-3 to TRBJ1-1, with D tentatively TRBD1 (6 bases). CDR1 SGHTA and CDR2 FQGTGA come from the germline V gene. This CDR3 spans 18 amino acids. Trimming left V 4 bases short and J 4 bases short, with 25 bases between. The CDR3 DNA follows: TGTGCCAGCAGCTCCTGGGGCCACACGGGGGCTTCGGGCACTGAAGCTTTCTTT. Residues: CASSSWGHTGASGTEAFF.

The chain joins TRBV7-8 to TRBJ1-4, with D tentatively TRBD1 (6 bases). V was shortened by 8 bases and J by 8 bases, with 15 bases between the two germline ends. The CDR3 length is 13 residues. Germline lookup yields CDR1 SGHVS and CDR2 FQNEAQ. The CDR3 sequence is CASRDIPGEKLFF. The CDR3 DNA follows: TGTGCCAGCCGGGACATACCCGGGGAAAAACTGTTTTTT.

CDR3 bases: TGCGCCAGCAAAACGACTAGCGGGAGGGCCTACGGGGAGCTGTTTTTT. It yields the protein CASKTTSGRAYGELFF. The chain recombines TRBV5-1 with TRBJ2-2; 14 positions match TRBD2. CDR3 length: 16 residues. CDR1 and CDR2 (germline): SGHRS, YFSETQ. V shed 6 bases and J 7 bases; nucleotides not matched to a gene: 8.

The rearrangement links TRBV29-1 to TRBJ1-1; maybe TRBD1 (5 bases). Germline V gives CDR1 SQVTM, CDR2 ANQGSEA. The CDR3 has 12 amino acids. Deletions cut 7 bases from V and 10 bases from J, with 19 bases between. CDR3 loop: CSAPAGTSVAFF. In nucleotides, the CDR3 is TGCAGCGCCCCTGCTGGGACCTCGGTAGCTTTCTTT.

This clonotype was detected many times. This CDR3 reads CASSFGGELFF. CDR3 coding DNA: TGTGCCAGCAGTTTCGGGGGGGAGCTGTTTTTT. The chain joins TRBV28 to TRBJ2-2; D is unclear. Trimming shortened V by 3 bases and J by 8 bases, and 4 bases separated the two germline ends. CDR3 length equals 11 residues. Germline CDR1 MDHEN, CDR2 SYDVKM.

This clonotype was picked up many times. The V gene is TRBV15, the J gene TRBJ1-1, with a tentative D call TRBD1 (5 bases). CDR3 size: 15 residues. Germline values: CDR1 LNHNV, CDR2 YYDKDF (reference sequence). V lost 0 bases and J lost 1, with 9 bases in between. CDR3 in DNA: TGTGCCACCAGCAGAGATGGGGCGGGGAACACTGAAGCTTTCTTT. It encodes CATSRDGAGNTEAFF.

The chain employs TRBV6-5 and TRBJ2-7, with D uncertain. The V end lost 0 bases, the J end lost 1 base, and 10 bases lay between the germline ends. Germline CDR1 and CDR2: MNHEY and SVGAGI. This CDR3 has 15 amino acids. The CDR3 spells CASSYSSTPSYEQYF. Here the CDR3 DNA reads TGTGCCAGCAGTTACTCGAGTACACCATCCTACGAGCAGTACTTC.

This clonotype appeared a few times. The chain couples TRBV20-1 to TRBJ2-7; 7 nucleotides align to TRBD2. Germline loops: CDR1 DFQATT, CDR2 SNEGSKA (reference sequence). The CDR3 is 13 residues long. Losses at the gene ends were 5 bases for V and 4 bases for J; bases not matched to a gene: 8. CDR3 coding DNA: TGCAGTGCTTCCGGGACTACGATTTACGAGCAGTACTTC. Protein: CSASGTTIYEQYF.

The V and J genes are TRBV30 and TRBJ1-5, with unresolved D. The CDR3 is 13 residues long. Germline CDR1 GTSNPN, CDR2 SVGIG (reference sequence). V lost 0 bases, J lost 6 bases, and 9 bases lay in between. The CDR3 nucleotides read TGTGCCTGGAGTGTGTATGCGAGTCAGCCCCAGCATTTT. It translates to CAWSVYASQPQHF.

The rearrangement links TRBV29-1 to TRBJ2-3; 9 nucleotides line up with TRBD2. The germline V gene encodes CDR1 SQVTM and CDR2 ANQGSEA. J gave up 1 base and V 1 base, and 6 bases lay outside the gene matches. This CDR3 has 16 residues. The CDR3 loop is CSVEGMTSGRTDTQYF. The CDR3 bases are TGCAGCGTTGAAGGGATGACTAGCGGACGCACAGATACGCAGTATTTT.

This clonotype was seen repeatedly, ten times or more. The chain recombines TRBV13 with TRBJ2-7; possible D gene TRBD1, 5 bases. This CDR3 contains 14 residues. Germline V gene sequence: CDR1 PRHDT, CDR2 FYEKMQ (reference sequence). The V end lost 1 base, the J end lost 3 bases, and 10 bases lay between the germline ends. The CDR3 bases are TGTGCCAGCAGCTTAGCAGGTCAGGGCTACGAGCAGTACTTC. This codes for CASSLAGQGYEQYF.

A note on this clonotype: This could be a read error, since a much larger clone is one nucleotide away. This chain joins TRBV15 and TRBJ1-4; D gene ambiguous. The germline gives CDR1 LNHNV, CDR2 YYDKDF (reference sequence). With 5 bases removed from V and 11 bases from J, the gap between germline ends came to 6 bases. The CDR3 has 10 amino acids. For the CDR3, the DNA is TGTGCCACCAGCCGAAACAAACTGTTTTTT. Amino acids: CATSRNKLFF. Full variable domain (rest looked up from reference TRBV15 and TRBJ1-4): DAMVIQNPRYQVTQFGKPVTLSCSQTLNHNVMYWYQQKSSQAPKLLFHYYDKDFNNEADTPDNFQSRRPNTSFCFLDIRSPGLGDTAMYLCATSRNKLFFGSGTQLSVL.

In this sample, this clonotype turned up many times. This rearrangement joins TRBV13 to TRBJ1-2; D may be TRBD1 (6 bases). CDR3 length: 15 residues. From germline, CDR1 is PRHDT and CDR2 FYEKMQ (reference sequence). The ends were cut back, 5 bases at V and 4 bases at J, with 17 bases in the middle. The CDR3 bases are TGTGCCAGCAGCCAACGCAGGGGATCTGGCTATGGCTACACCTTC. Translation: CASSQRRGSGYGYTF.

The V call is TRBV14, the J call TRBJ1-2; a weak D match, TRBD1 (6 bases). CDR3 length: 13 residues. Trimming pared 0 bases from V and 12 bases from J, leaving 14 bases between. Germline lookup yields CDR1 SGHDN and CDR2 FVKESK. CDR3 sequence reads: CASSQDRSGGNTF. The CDR3 bases are TGTGCCAGCAGCCAAGATCGGTCGGGGGGCAACACCTTC.

This chain connects TRBV3-1 to TRBJ1-6; D is uncertain. Germline V gives CDR1 LGHDT, CDR2 YNNKEL (reference sequence). The CDR3 runs to 15 residues. V lost 1 base and J lost 5, with 9 bases in between. The CDR3 nucleotides read TGTGCCAGCAGCCAAGGGTGGCTGGATAATTCACCCCTCCACTTT. Translated: CASSQGWLDNSPLHF.